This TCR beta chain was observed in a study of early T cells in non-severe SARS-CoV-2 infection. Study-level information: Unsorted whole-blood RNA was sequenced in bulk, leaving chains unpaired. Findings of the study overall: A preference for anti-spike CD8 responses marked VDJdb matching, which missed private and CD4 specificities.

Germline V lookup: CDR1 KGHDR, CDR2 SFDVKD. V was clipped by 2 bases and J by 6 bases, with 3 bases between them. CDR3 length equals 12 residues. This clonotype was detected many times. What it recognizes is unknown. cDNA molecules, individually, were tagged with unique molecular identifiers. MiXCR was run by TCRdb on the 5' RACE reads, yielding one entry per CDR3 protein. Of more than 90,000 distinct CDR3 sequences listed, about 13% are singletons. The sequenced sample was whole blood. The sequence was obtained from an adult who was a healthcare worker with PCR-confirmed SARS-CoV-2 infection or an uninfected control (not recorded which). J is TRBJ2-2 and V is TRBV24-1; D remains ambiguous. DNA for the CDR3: TGTGCCACCAGTGATTCCCCCGGGGAGCTGTTTTTT. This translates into CATSDSPGELFF.